This T cell receptor beta chain is drawn from a study of T cell repertoires in breast cancer (dated by TCRdb to about 2016). Regarding the complete study: Tumors, lymph nodes and peripheral blood lymphocytes from breast cancer patients, as well as peripheral blood from healthy control donors, were profiled. The majority of the 21 patient tumors analyzed for shared TCRs were ER+/PR+. The controls were nine healthy donors whose age range was similar to that of the patients. On average, sequencing produced roughly 500,000 sequences per sample, which came to 9 to 10 reads per input cell. The study reasoned that TCRs shared between breast cancer patients would target shared antigens, given breast cancer's low mutational burden and rare common mutations. Tumors and tumor-involved lymph nodes were minced, digested with Liberase and DNase, and then passed through 70-um and 40-um filters. Tumor-free lymph nodes were processed without enzymatic digestion, and blood samples were separated by Ficoll.

Paper-wide results and their limitations: Emulsion RT-PCR was considered qualitative rather than quantitative, because transcript abundance and primer differences skewed the recovery of clones. Possible tumor specificity was suggested for approximately 20 TCR pairs that were shared across seven or more patient tumors yet rarely found in control blood. Compared with tumor-free nodes, tumor-involved sentinel lymph nodes shared about fourfold more TCRs with matched tumor repertoires (approximately 7.4% versus 2%). Genuine antitumor clones may have been missed because singleton TCRs were discarded and only part of each tumor was sampled. Shared TCRs were encoded by various nucleotide sequences, which suggests selection and expansion based on antigen. Shared TCRs showed TRBV7 predominance, possibly reflecting tumor recognition or mispriming bias from eight TRBV7 primers.

The method was emulsion pairing. A second nested PCR with blocking oligos suppressed unpaired genes, then a third nested PCR added Illumina adaptors and barcodes. Each emulsion RT-PCR master mix contained about 4,500-250,000 T cells, with C-region, Stepout and V-region primers. The Micellula Emulsion and Purification Kit was used to generate emulsions, and Qiagen OneStep RT-PCR reagents were used for RT-PCR. The pooled libraries were sequenced on an Illumina MiSeq using paired-end 2 x 250 reads. The authors' analysis ran thus. Read pairs were joined in Galaxy and clipped at the engineered overlap into separate alpha and beta files, and reads that were not clipped were discarded. Alpha-beta pairs were assigned using CompleteTCR, a MiTCR-based pipeline in which chains sharing read cluster identifiers are linked by an R script. TCR sequences that were observed only once, about 1-3.4% of the total, were removed as potential sequencing errors. Starting from the raw public reads, TCRdb applied fastp trimming at Q25, assembled clones with MiXCR and retained in-frame beta chains. Here each entry gathers all rows of one CDR3 protein and keeps the most common genes and DNA. The authors' filters were not applied to this entry. The sample table shows approximately 37,000 distinct CDR3 sequences, and about 41% are seen once. The ten largest clones capture approximately 60% of the sample.

Comment on this clonotype: The antigen it recognizes is unknown. Per-nucleotide qualities are absent, and no much larger clonotype sits a single base away.

To analyze paired alpha-beta TCRs of CD8+ T cells, the researchers used an expanded emulsion RT-PCR method with primers covering all TCR V genes. CD8+ T cells were isolated with a CD8 positive selection kit and were then incubated overnight in roughly 9.1 IU/mL IL-2 prior to emulsion RT-PCR. Relative to germline, V is 7 bases shorter and J is 7 bases shorter, with 17 bases between their ends. The CDR1 and CDR2 encoded by the germline V gene are SQVTM and ANQGSEA. Inclusive of the bounding cysteine and phenylalanine, the CDR3 is 13 residues long. The retained sequence is limited to the CDR3, 39 bases, with the frame set at the first base.

This chain joins TRBV29-1 to TRBJ1-5; the D gene is perhaps TRBD1, from 6 matching bases. Sequencing input: CD8+ T cells. This TCR was recovered from a pool of human donors with breast cancer or a healthy control (not recorded which). This receptor carries the CDR3 CSASQGKGQPQHF. The nucleotides are TGCAGCGCGTCACAGGGCAAGGGCCAGCCCCAGCATTTT.